This T cell receptor beta chain was obtained from a study of spatial heterogeneity in lung cancer. Using its own MiXCR run on the 5' RACE reads, TCRdb lists one record per CDR3 protein. The data show 25,000 to 35,000 distinct CDR3 sequences, with 5% to 5.5% seen just once and roughly a quarter held by the top ten. This clonotype showed up many times. Time point described: blood at routine non-recurrence follow-up after resection. Whole RNA from tumor, nontumor lung or frozen PBMC was sequenced unsorted. Per the germline V gene, CDR1 is SGHAT and CDR2 is FQNNGV. The CDR3 extends over 16 amino acids. V lost 0 bases and J lost 4, with 15 bases in between.

The input for sequencing was PBMCs, taken at follow-up. This TCR came from a female donor with early-stage non-small cell lung cancer. The V call is TRBV11-2, the J call TRBJ2-5; D possibly uses TRBD1 or TRBD2 (5 bases each). CDR3: CASSLDGGARRETQYF. DNA of the CDR3: TGTGCCAGCAGCTTAGATGGGGGAGCGAGACGAGAGACCCAGTACTTC.